Sequencing of this T cell receptor (beta chain) was carried out in a study of blood T cell repertoires in COVID-19. Overall study: Specimens from acute and convalescent COVID-19 originated in the United States, Italy and Spain. T cells, B-cell-depleted T cells, or PBMCs provided the cDNA or gDNA that served as material.

Sequencing used immunoSEQ multiplex PCR; TCRdb keeps in-frame clones, though not all of them. The sample yields 60,000 to 75,000 clones, 88% seen once. Source material: peripheral blood. This sequence originates from a human donor in a cohort sampled during active COVID-19.

As DNA, the CDR3 is TGCGCCAGCAGCCCAAGGACAGGGCCGAGCACAGATACGCAGTATTTT. It translates to CASSPRTGPSTDTQYF. The chain has TRBV5-1 and TRBJ2-3; 8 bases are a match to TRBD1. Germline V gene data show CDR1 as SGHRS and CDR2 as YFSETQ. CDR3 length equals 16 residues. J lost 0 bases, V lost 4 bases, and 7 bases had no gene match.